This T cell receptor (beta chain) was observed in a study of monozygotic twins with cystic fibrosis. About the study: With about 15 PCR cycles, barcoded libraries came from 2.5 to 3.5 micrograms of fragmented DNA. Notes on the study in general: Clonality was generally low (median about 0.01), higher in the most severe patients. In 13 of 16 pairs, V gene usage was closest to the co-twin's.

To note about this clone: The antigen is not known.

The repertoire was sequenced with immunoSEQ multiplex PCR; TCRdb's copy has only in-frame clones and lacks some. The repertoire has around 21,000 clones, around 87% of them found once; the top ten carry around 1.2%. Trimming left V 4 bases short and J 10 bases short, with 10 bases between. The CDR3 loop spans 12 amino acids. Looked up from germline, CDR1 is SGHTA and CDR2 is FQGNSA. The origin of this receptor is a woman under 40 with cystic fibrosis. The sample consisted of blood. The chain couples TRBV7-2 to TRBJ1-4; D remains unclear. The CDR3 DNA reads TGTGCCAGCAGCTCCGGGCGTGCAAAACTGTTTTTT. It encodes CASSSGRAKLFF.